This TCR beta chain was sequenced during a study of a mutant IDH1 vaccine in newly diagnosed glioma. Study details: Vaccine dosing followed radiotherapy by 4-6 weeks, or accompanied temozolomide cycles. Therapy received beforehand was radiotherapy, temozolomide, or both, with most patients given both. Broader study findings: The authors found pseudoprogression apparently unrelated to changes in top peripheral T cell clonotypes.

Time point in this sample: week 5, during vaccination. Topical imiquimod was applied with each vaccine dose, which held 300 ug of mutant IDH1 20-mer peptide. This table comes from immunoSEQ multiplex PCR, and its TCRdb copy is limited to in-frame clones, with some not included. The table includes under 45,000 clones, roughly 80% detected once. A remark on this clone: Its antigen is unidentified.

The V end lost 8 bases, the J end lost 1 base, and 10 bases lay between the germline ends. This CDR3 is 13 amino acids long. Germline V gene sequence: CDR1 LNHNV, CDR2 YYDKDF (reference sequence). Material: PBMCs, obtained from a glioma patient whose treatment included an IDH1 peptide vaccine. The sequence was obtained from a man in his forties or fifties with glioma. The chain employs TRBV15 and TRBJ2-3; D gene ambiguous. The CDR3 region is CATLRSRTDTQYF. CDR3 nucleotides: TGTGCCACCCTTCGGAGCCGCACAGATACGCAGTATTTT.